This section outlines one T cell receptor (beta chain) sequence together with its context. The sample originates from a study of regulatory T cells in long-lasting Graves disease. Time point defined: newly diagnosed GD, antithyroid drugs for less than 3 months. Generation of the TCR library employed RNA extracted from PBMCs. Construction of the TCR beta libraries employed iRepertoire HTBI primers in conjunction with Arm-PCR of CDR3 regions. Using its own MiXCR run on the multiplex PCR reads, TCRdb lists one record per CDR3 protein. Found here are roughly 610,000 distinct CDR3 sequences, 16% of them singletons; the top ten hold more than 15%. These records were also assigned to another study, of T cells in Graves' hyperthyroidism and ophthalmopathy.

Source: peripheral blood mononuclear cells (PBMCs), taken at new diagnosis, from a patient treated with antithyroid drugs. This TCR was sampled from a woman aged 30 to 39 with Graves disease.

CDR3: CSARDWRAAEETQYF. Written as DNA, the CDR3 is TGCAGTGCTAGAGATTGGCGGGCAGCTGAAGAGACCCAGTACTTC. V gene TRBV20-1 combines with J gene TRBJ2-5, with TRBD2 as a possible D gene (5 bases). Germline lookup yields CDR1 DFQATT and CDR2 SNEGSKA (reference sequence). Between the trimmed V and J ends, which lost 0 bases and 3 bases, there was a span of 14 bases. CDR3 size: 15 residues.